These 26 T cell receptor beta chains originate from one sample sequenced in a study of read filtering for tumor transcriptome and immune sequencing. The library was built from roughly 400 ng RNA with molecular barcoded adaptors for alpha/delta and beta/gamma chains. TCRdb fed the reads into MiXCR, producing one record per CDR3 protein. The sample includes 45,000 to 55,000 distinct CDR3 sequences, 12% of them seen just once. The specimen was a population of CD138-negative cells sorted from bone marrow. The source is a donor at least 40 years old with multiple myeloma.

This clonotype was seen repeatedly, ten times or more. This chain joins TRBV12-3 or TRBV12-4 and TRBJ2-3, with D perhaps TRBD1 or TRBD2 (6 bases each). The V end lost 6 bases, the J end lost 0 bases, and 19 bases lay between the germline ends. The CDR3 has 17 amino acids. The CDR3 coding sequence is TGTGCCAGCAGACGGGACACCCTAGGGACTAGCACAGATACGCAGTATTTT. Translated: CASRRDTLGTSTDTQYF.

Of note for this clonotype: With a much larger clone just one base away, this may be a read error. The chain employs TRBV20-1 and TRBJ2-7; possible D gene TRBD1, 5 bases. The CDR3 is 12 residues long. Germline loops: CDR1 DFQATT, CDR2 SNEGSKA (reference sequence). This CDR3 is CSASGADYEQYF. Here the CDR3 DNA reads TGTAGTGCTAGTGGGGCAGACTACGAGCAGTACTTC.

This clonotype occurred many times. This sequence joins TRBV30 and TRBJ2-7; D possibly corresponds to TRBD2 (6 bases). CDR1 and CDR2 from the germline V gene are GTSNPN and SVGIG (reference sequence). Between the trimmed V and J ends, which lost 3 bases and 3 bases, there was a span of 9 bases. This CDR3 spans 12 amino acids. The CDR3 DNA is TGTGCCTGGAGCGGGAGCCTCTACGAGCAGTACTTC. It translates to CAWSGSLYEQYF.

Comment on this clonotype: A far larger clone differs by one base, so this is likely a read error. The chain employs TRBV11-2 and TRBJ2-1; the D gene is possibly TRBD2 (5 bases). CDR1 is SGHAT and CDR2 is FQNNGV in the germline V gene. The CDR3 has 16 amino acids. CDR3 in amino acids: CASRSNGKLPTNGQFF. The CDR3, as DNA: TGTGCCAGCAGATCCAACGGGAAACTCCCTACGAATGGGCAGTTCTTC.

This clonotype was seen ten or more times. V and J are TRBV10-2 and TRBJ2-6, with D unclear. Germline V gene data show CDR1 as WSHSY and CDR2 as SAAADI. V was pared by 10 bases and J by 2 bases, with 21 bases between. This CDR3 has 17 residues. The CDR3 coding sequence is TGCGCCACCACCAAAGTTTGGTTTCTACCTGGGGCCAACGTCCTGACTTTC. Translating gives CATTKVWFLPGANVLTF.

Ten or more counts support this clonotype. V usage is TRBV27 and J usage is TRBJ1-2, with 10 bases that match TRBD1. Germline V gene lookup returns CDR1 MNHEY and CDR2 SMNVEV (reference sequence). The CDR3 is 15 residues long. J was trimmed by 8 bases and V by 5 bases; bases with no gene match: 11. CDR3 coding DNA: TGTGCCAGCAGTCTAGGGGGACAGGGGCGCCGGGGCTACACCTTC. Translating it yields CASSLGGQGRRGYTF.

This clonotype has a count of ten or more. This chain links TRBV4-3 with TRBJ1-1; 7 bases line up with TRBD1. Looked up from germline, CDR1 is LGHNA and CDR2 is YSLEER. The CDR3 loop spans 13 amino acids. Trimming at V came to 0 bases and at J to 6 bases, leaving 1 base not matched to a gene. The CDR3 nucleotides are TGCGCCAGCAGCCAAGAAGGGGGCTCTGAAGCTTTCTTT. Its protein product is CASSQEGGSEAFF.

At least ten counts were recorded for this clonotype. V and J are TRBV20-1 and TRBJ2-3; D gene unclear. The CDR3 runs to 11 residues. Germline CDR1 and CDR2: DFQATT and SNEGSKA (reference sequence). The germline V and J ends were trimmed by 3 bases and 8 bases, with 9 bases remaining between them. DNA for the CDR3: TGCAGTGCTAGGGGTGTTGGTACGCAGTATTTT. Encoded protein: CSARGVGTQYF.

At least ten counts were recorded for this clonotype. The genes are TRBV5-1 and TRBJ1-1; D is perhaps TRBD1 (6 bases). The CDR3 is 14 amino acids. Trimming cost V 4 bases and J 5 bases, with 15 bases left between them. Looked up from germline, CDR1 is SGHRS and CDR2 is YFSETQ. In DNA form, the CDR3 reads TGCGCCAGCAGCCTGCAAACAGGGAAAACTGAAGCTTTCTTT. Translated: CASSLQTGKTEAFF.

This clonotype was observed at least ten times. The chain links TRBV28 to TRBJ1-5, with 7 bases aligning to TRBD1. This CDR3 has 15 residues. Germline CDR1 reads MDHEN; CDR2 reads SYDVKM. V trimming: 5 bases; J trimming: 0 bases; junction bases outside the gene matches: 4. The DNA of the CDR3 is TGTGCCAGCAGTGACAGGGCCTATAGCAATCAGCCCCAGCATTTT. Protein product: CASSDRAYSNQPQHF.

Turning to this clonotype: This likely traces to a read error, being one base from a far larger clone. Because the CDR3 is missing its conserved closing phenylalanine or tryptophan, this is likely a read error. This CDR3 reads CASSYSGVAETQYL. CDR3 bases: TGTGCCAGCAGTTACTCAGGCGTGGCGGAGACCCAGTACCTC. The chain combines TRBV6-2 or TRBV6-3 with TRBJ2-5, with unresolved D. This CDR3 is 14 amino acids long. Trimming removed 0 bases at V and 5 bases at J, with 10 bases between. CDR1 is MNHEY, CDR2 SVGEGT, per germline.

This clonotype was detected many times. This chain links TRBV7-6 with TRBJ2-1, with TRBD2 matching 9 bases. V was clipped by 5 bases and J by 7 bases; unmatched bases: 9. The length of the CDR3 is 15 residues. From germline, CDR1 is SGHVS and CDR2 FNYEAQ. The CDR3 DNA reads TGTGCCAGCAGCAAGCTGGATAGCGGGAGAAATGAGCAGTTCTTC. This codes for CASSKLDSGRNEQFF.

This clonotype was recorded many times. The chain is built from TRBV5-4 and TRBJ2-3; maybe TRBD2 (6 bases). Germline CDR1 SGHNT, CDR2 YYREEE (reference sequence). Trimming cost V 0 bases and J 5 bases, with 16 bases left between them. This CDR3 is built from 16 residues. The CDR3 loop reads CASSLAGTGRQDTQYF. The CDR3 DNA is TGTGCCAGCAGCTTGGCCGGGACTGGGAGACAAGATACGCAGTATTTT.

This clonotype was detected ten times or more. V usage is TRBV7-6 and J usage is TRBJ1-3; D perhaps matches TRBD1 (5 bases). Deletions cut 2 bases from V and 2 bases from J, with 13 bases between. From germline, CDR1 is SGHVS and CDR2 FNYEAQ. This CDR3 has 16 residues. The DNA for the CDR3 is TGTGCCAGCAGCTTACGTGTCCAGGGTGCTGGAAACACCATATATTTT. The encoded protein is CASSLRVQGAGNTIYF.

This clonotype was seen ten or more times. This rearrangement joins TRBV4-1 to TRBJ2-5; D is perhaps TRBD2 (6 bases). V gave up 8 bases and J gave up 1 base, with 8 bases separating them. This CDR3 comprises 12 residues. Germline values: CDR1 MGHRA, CDR2 YSYEKL. CDR3 region: CASGGTQETQYF. CDR3 DNA: TGCGCCAGCGGGGGGACCCAAGAGACCCAGTACTTC.

This clonotype was seen repeatedly, ten times or more. This sequence joins TRBV27 and TRBJ1-5; 9 positions agree with TRBD1. Germline V gene data show CDR1 as MNHEY and CDR2 as SMNVEV (reference sequence). The length of the CDR3 is 14 residues. Losses at the gene ends were 6 bases for V and 3 bases for J; bases not matched to a gene: 3. The CDR3: CASSRQGVNQPQHF. The DNA for the CDR3 is TGTGCCAGCAGCCGACAGGGGGTCAATCAGCCCCAGCATTTT.

The table lists this clonotype with many counts. The rearrangement links TRBV7-2 to TRBJ2-2; a weak D match, TRBD1 (6 bases). From germline, CDR1 is SGHTA and CDR2 FQGNSA. V lost 3 bases, J lost 2 bases, and 10 bases lay in between. The CDR3 covers 15 residues. CDR3 in DNA: TGTGCCAGCAGCTTGACAGGAATCAACACCGGGGAGCTGTTTTTT. Amino acid sequence: CASSLTGINTGELFF.

This clonotype was detected many times. CDR3 protein: CASRLAGAVSYNEQFF. CDR3 coding DNA: TGTGCCAGCAGACTAGCGGGAGCCGTCTCCTACAATGAGCAGTTCTTC. The chain has TRBV28 and TRBJ2-1, with 11 bases fitting TRBD2. Per the germline V gene, CDR1 is MDHEN and CDR2 is SYDVKM. The V gene end was trimmed by 6 bases and the J gene end by 0 bases; junction bases not matched to a gene: 4. This CDR3 comprises 16 residues.

This clonotype showed up just a few times. The V and J genes are TRBV20-1 and TRBJ1-1, with D uncertain. Germline V gene data show CDR1 as DFQATT and CDR2 as SNEGSKA (reference sequence). Trimming pared 0 bases from V and 7 bases from J, leaving 6 bases between. This CDR3 contains 11 residues. The CDR3 protein is CSARDQDEAFF. CDR3 DNA sequence: TGCAGTGCTAGAGATCAAGATGAAGCTTTCTTT.

This clonotype appeared many times. The chain carries TRBV9 and TRBJ2-5; TRBD1 is a possible D gene (6 bases). Germline CDR1 and CDR2: SGDLS and YYNGEE. The CDR3 extends over 13 amino acids. Trimming pared 3 bases from V and 4 bases from J, leaving 10 bases between. CDR3 sequence reads: CASSEQGTETQYF. CDR3 coding DNA: TGTGCCAGCAGCGAACAGGGTACAGAGACCCAGTACTTC.

Notes on this clonotype: Since a far larger clone is one base different, this is likely a read error. The rearrangement links TRBV12-3 or TRBV12-4 to TRBJ2-1, with D perhaps matching TRBD1 (7 bases). The CDR3 has 14 residues. V shed 4 bases and J shed 6 bases, with 13 bases lying between them. CDR3 in amino acids: CASSSRQGGNEQFF. Written as DNA, the CDR3 is TGTGCCAGCAGTTCTAGGCAGGGGGGCAATGAGCAGTTCTTC.

In its sample, this clonotype was seen a few times. This clone may be a read error of a much larger clone one base away. V is TRBV11-2 and J is TRBJ2-7, with D perhaps TRBD2 (5 bases). Germline lookup yields CDR1 SGHAT and CDR2 FQNNGV. The CDR3 contains 12 residues. Trimming took off 3 bases at V and 9 bases at J, with 12 bases between the two ends. The CDR3 DNA sequence: TGTGCCAGCAGCTTTGACTCTGCGGGGCAGTACTTC. Protein product: CASSFDSAGQYF.

This clonotype was seen ten or more times. The chain combines TRBV2 with TRBJ2-7; D possibly corresponds to TRBD1 (6 bases). V lost 6 bases, J lost 0 bases, and 12 bases lay in between. The CDR3 consists of 14 residues. Germline-derived CDR1 and CDR2 are SNHLY and FYNNEI. In DNA, the CDR3 is TGTGCCAGCAGATTCAGGGGCAGCTCCTACGAGCAGTACTTC. Amino acids: CASRFRGSSYEQYF.

This clonotype has ten or more counts. A much more abundant neighbour one base away suggests this may be a read error. This chain connects TRBV29-1 to TRBJ1-1; D is unresolved. In germline, CDR1 is SQVTM, CDR2 ANQGSEA. This CDR3 is built from 12 residues. The CDR3 coding sequence is TGCAGCGTTGATGTAGTGAACACTGAAGCTATCTTT. Translating gives CSVDVVNTEAIF.

This clonotype came up once. The chain couples TRBV7-2 to TRBJ1-4, with D perhaps matching TRBD1 (5 bases). V lost 8 bases, J lost 6 bases, and 13 bases lay in between. Germline CDR1 SGHTA, CDR2 FQGNSA. The CDR3 totals 13 residues. The CDR3: CASGYGAHEKLFF. In nucleotides, the CDR3 is TGTGCCAGCGGTTACGGGGCTCATGAAAAACTGTTTTTT.

This clonotype was recorded many times. The chain employs TRBV5-1 and TRBJ2-1, with D maybe TRBD1 (7 bases). Trimming took off 0 bases at V and 2 bases at J, with 9 bases between the two ends. This CDR3 has 15 amino acids. Germline-derived CDR1 and CDR2 are SGHRS and YFSETQ. CDR3 residues: CASSLGGTAYNEQFF. The CDR3 nucleotides read TGCGCCAGCAGCTTGGGCGGGACAGCCTACAATGAGCAGTTCTTC.